What follows are 30 T cell receptor beta chains derived from one specimen sequenced in a study of response to subunit inactivated influenza vaccine. TCRdb analysed the RT-PCR reads with MiXCR anew, one entry per CDR3 protein. The sample holds around 480,000 distinct CDR3 sequences, around 9.9% seen once. The specimen comprised PBMCs from blood, sampled 40 to 50 days after vaccination. The receptors were gathered from a man aged 50 to 59 who received an inactivated influenza vaccine.

A few counts support this clonotype. The V call is TRBV4-3, the J call TRBJ2-5; the D is unclear. The V gene's germline CDR1 is LGHNA and CDR2 YSLEER. V lost 0 bases to trimming and J lost 2 bases, with 16 bases between them. The CDR3 is made up of 17 amino acids. The CDR3 DNA is TGCGCCAGCAGCCAAGATTTGTCTCCCGGCAGTCAAGAGACCCAGTACTTC. As protein: CASSQDLSPGSQETQYF.

This clonotype was observed a handful of times. The J gene is TRBJ2-5, the V gene TRBV20-1; D possibly corresponds to TRBD2 (5 bases). This CDR3 is 13 amino acids long. Trimming took off 3 bases at V and 4 bases at J, with 12 bases between the two ends. Germline V gene sequence: CDR1 DFQATT, CDR2 SNEGSKA (reference sequence). The CDR3 region is CSASSGIGETQYF. The DNA for the CDR3 is TGCAGTGCTAGCTCCGGGATCGGAGAGACCCAGTACTTC.

The V call is TRBV7-2, the J call TRBJ2-7, with a tentative D call TRBD2 (7 bases). The V end was cut by 4 bases, the J end by 4 bases, with 14 bases between. The CDR3 loop spans 14 amino acids. The germline CDR1 and CDR2 sequences are SGHTA and FQGNSA. CDR3 in DNA: TGTGCCAGCAGCTATAAGGGGGGGGATTACGAGCAGTACTTC. It translates to CASSYKGGDYEQYF. Full variable domain (remainder filled in from reference TRBV7-2 and TRBJ2-7): GAGVSQSPSNKVTEKGKDVELRCDPISGHTALYWYRQSLGQGLEFLIYFQGNSAPDKSGLPSDRFSAERTGGSVSTLTIQRTQQEDSAVYLCASSYKGGDYEQYFGPGTRLTVT.

CDR3 sequence: CAISELNEQFF. The CDR3 bases are TGTGCCATCAGTGAACTCAATGAGCAGTTCTTC. The chain couples TRBV10-3 to TRBJ2-1; no firm D call. V lost 3 bases and J lost 6, with 3 bases in between. In germline, CDR1 is ENHRY, CDR2 SYGVKD. The CDR3 sequence is 11 residues long.

This clonotype was seen ten or more times. The gene calls are TRBV10-3 and TRBJ2-7; D unresolved. This CDR3 is built from 13 residues. V was pared by 4 bases and J by 3 bases, with 10 bases between. Germline-derived CDR1 and CDR2 are ENHRY and SYGVKD. CDR3 sequence: CAISGSANYEQYF. In nucleotides, the CDR3 is TGTGCCATCAGTGGGTCGGCAAACTACGAGCAGTACTTC.

V usage is TRBV10-1 and J usage is TRBJ1-4; D unresolved. Germline CDR1 reads WNHNN; CDR2 reads SYGVQD (reference sequence). Trimming stripped 3 bases from V and 8 bases from J, with 10 bases between. The CDR3 has 13 amino acids. CDR3 sequence reads: CASSEGLGEKLFF. The CDR3 region has the DNA TGCGCCAGCAGTGAAGGGCTGGGCGAAAAACTGTTTTTT.

This clonotype showed up just a few times. The J gene is TRBJ2-7, the V gene TRBV18; 7 bases fit TRBD1. Germline CDR1 is KGHSH and CDR2 is LQKENI. Trimming took 1 base from V and 1 from J; bases not matched to a gene: 7. This CDR3 has 16 residues. The CDR3 region has the DNA TGTGCCAGCTCACCACGGTCCCCAGGGGGTTCCTACGAGCAGTACTTC. It encodes CASSPRSPGGSYEQYF.

This clonotype was counted a few times. The chain uses TRBV28 and TRBJ2-3; D not certain. The V gene's germline CDR1 is MDHEN and CDR2 SYDVKM. Between the trimmed V and J ends, which lost 1 base and 0 bases, there was a span of 8 bases. This CDR3 is 15 amino acids long. CDR3 coding DNA: TGTGCCAGCAGTTTATCGCCGGCTAGCACAGATACGCAGTATTTT. Translation gives CASSLSPASTDTQYF.

This clonotype has a count of ten or more. The chain recombines TRBV9 with TRBJ1-3; maybe TRBD1 (5 bases). CDR3 size: 14 residues. CDR1 and CDR2 from the germline V gene are SGDLS and YYNGEE. The V end was cut by 3 bases, the J end by 0 bases, with 7 bases between. The CDR3 reads CASSDGGSGNTIYF. CDR3 DNA: TGTGCCAGCAGCGACGGGGGCTCTGGAAACACCATATATTTT. The variable domain in full, completed from reference TRBV9 and TRBJ1-3, reads DSGVTQTPKHLITATGQRVTLRCSPRSGDLSVYWYQQSLDQGLQFLIQYYNGEERAKGNILERFSAQQFPDLHSELNLSSLELGDSALYFCASSDGGSGNTIYFGEGSWLTVV.

This clonotype was counted only a few times. The chain has TRBV5-5 and TRBJ2-4, with D hard to call. This CDR3 spans 16 amino acids. CDR1 is SGHKS and CDR2 is YYEKEE in the germline V gene (reference sequence). V was cut by 3 bases and J by 2 bases, with 15 bases left in between. CDR3 coding DNA: TGTGCCAGCAGCTCCCCGGTAGTTCTGTCCAAAAACATTCAGTACTTC. It yields the protein CASSSPVVLSKNIQYF.

The V gene is TRBV5-5, the J gene TRBJ2-7, with D possibly being TRBD2 (5 bases). The CDR3 loop spans 14 amino acids. The V and J ends lost 4 bases and 2 bases respectively, with 13 bases between them. Germline loops: CDR1 SGHKS, CDR2 YYEKEE (reference sequence). Here the CDR3 reads CASSPLLGAYEQYF. The CDR3 nucleotides read TGTGCCAGCAGCCCCCTGTTGGGAGCCTACGAGCAGTACTTC.

The V call is TRBV6-1, the J call TRBJ2-7, with 11 bases that match TRBD1. The CDR3 totals 14 residues. Per the germline V gene, CDR1 is MNHNS and CDR2 is SASEGT. V shed 5 bases and J 6 bases; nucleotides not matched to a gene: 6. The DNA of the CDR3 is TGTGCCAGCAGTCGGGACAGGGGGTCTCGCGAGCAGTACTTC. This sequence encodes CASSRDRGSREQYF.

This clonotype has just one count. The chain combines TRBV3-1 with TRBJ2-7; 7 bases agree with TRBD1. V shed 6 bases and J 4 bases; nucleotides not matched to a gene: 3. Germline CDR1 reads LGHDT; CDR2 reads YNNKEL (reference sequence). The CDR3 runs to 12 residues. The CDR3 region is CASRQQGYEQYF. Written as DNA, the CDR3 is TGTGCCAGCAGACAACAGGGGTACGAGCAGTACTTC.

This clonotype was seen a few times. V and J are TRBV7-6 and TRBJ2-1; D is possibly TRBD2 (6 bases). This CDR3 is built from 14 residues. The V gene lost 3 bases and the J gene lost 2 bases, with 8 bases spanning the gap. Per the germline V gene, CDR1 is SGHVS and CDR2 is FNYEAQ. DNA of the CDR3: TGTGCCAGCAGCTTTGCGGGACCCTACAATGAGCAGTTCTTC. This gives the protein CASSFAGPYNEQFF.

As concerns this clonotype: A junction boundary mismatches the germline segment, possibly from a read error. The chain joins TRBV7-2 to TRBJ2-1, with D unresolved. The CDR3 is 12 residues long. CDR1 SGHTA and CDR2 FQGNSA come from the germline V gene. CDR3 DNA: TGTGCCAGCAGCTTCTCCTACTATGAGCAGTTCTTC. It encodes CASSFSYYEQFF.

The chain carries TRBV5-1 and TRBJ2-3; 10 bases match TRBD2. Germline V gene lookup returns CDR1 SGHRS and CDR2 YFSETQ. The CDR3 sequence is 15 residues long. The junction had 8 bases not matched to a gene; V was cut back by 5 bases and J by 5 bases. CDR3 sequence: CASSLARLAGDTQYF. The CDR3 region has the DNA TGCGCCAGCAGTCTGGCGCGACTAGCGGGAGATACGCAGTATTTT.

This clonotype has at least ten counts. The chain links TRBV20-1 to TRBJ1-5; D remains unclear. The CDR3 runs 13 residues. Trimming left V 1 base short and J 3 bases short, with 7 bases between. Germline-derived CDR1 and CDR2 are DFQATT and SNEGSKA (reference sequence). CDR3 region: CSARGLYNQPQHF. In nucleotides, the CDR3 is TGCAGTGCTAGAGGACTATACAATCAGCCCCAGCATTTT.

This clonotype was found a few times. J is TRBJ2-7 and V is TRBV5-1, with 13 bases lining up with TRBD2. V dropped 3 bases and J dropped 3; count of bases not matched to a gene: 0. This CDR3 contains 14 residues. Germline CDR1 reads SGHRS; CDR2 reads YFSETQ. CDR3 in amino acids: CASSWTSGGYEQYF. DNA of the CDR3: TGCGCCAGCAGCTGGACTAGCGGGGGCTACGAGCAGTACTTC.

This clonotype was picked up a small number of times. The chain has TRBV5-6 and TRBJ2-2; the D gene could be TRBD1 or TRBD2 (5 bases each). The V and J ends lost 0 bases and 0 bases respectively, with 15 bases between them. The CDR3 is made up of 18 amino acids. Looked up from germline, CDR1 is SGHDT and CDR2 is YYEEEE. CDR3 sequence reads: CASSLARDVYTNTGELFF. CDR3 nucleotides: TGTGCCAGCAGCTTGGCAAGGGACGTCTATACGAACACCGGGGAGCTGTTTTTT.

This clonotype was observed a few times. This chain uses TRBV29-1 with TRBJ1-1, with D perhaps TRBD1 (5 bases). Trimming took 7 bases from V and 6 from J, leaving 21 bases between them. Germline CDR1 is SQVTM and CDR2 is ANQGSEA. CDR3 size: 14 residues. The CDR3: CSAMNTYRPPEAFF. CDR3 in DNA: TGCAGCGCCATGAATACATACAGGCCCCCTGAAGCTTTCTTT.

This clonotype has only a few counts. This chain uses TRBV29-1 with TRBJ2-3; D tentatively reads TRBD1 or TRBD2 (6 bases each). V was shortened by 2 bases and J by 2 bases, with 20 bases between the two germline ends. The CDR3 length is 17 residues. CDR1 is SQVTM and CDR2 is ANQGSEA in the germline V gene. The CDR3 region has the DNA TGCAGCGTTGAATCTCCGGCGGGACACCGTCTCACAGATACGCAGTATTTT. Encoded protein: CSVESPAGHRLTDTQYF.

This clonotype was picked up a small number of times. CDR3 coding DNA: TGCGCCAGCAGCTCCACCTTACACGGTCTGAACACTGAAGCTTTCTTT. Amino acids: CASSSTLHGLNTEAFF. The J gene is TRBJ1-1, the V gene TRBV5-1; no clear D. The ends were cut back, 3 bases at V and 0 bases at J, with 15 bases in the middle. CDR1 and CDR2 (germline): SGHRS, YFSETQ. This CDR3 is built from 16 residues.

There are a few counts of this clonotype. V usage is TRBV29-1 and J usage is TRBJ2-3, with D perhaps assigned TRBD1 or TRBD2 (6 bases each). Looked up from germline, CDR1 is SQVTM and CDR2 is ANQGSEA. The V end lost 4 bases, the J end lost 3 bases, and 14 bases lay between the germline ends. The CDR3 is 14 amino acids. CDR3: CSVGRGAQTDTQYF. The DNA of the CDR3 is TGCAGCGTTGGGAGGGGGGCTCAAACAGATACGCAGTATTTT.

This clonotype was counted between two and nine times. The V and J genes are TRBV12-3 or TRBV12-4 and TRBJ2-5; D remains unclear. Trimming removed 3 bases at V and 5 bases at J, with 16 bases between. The CDR3 spans 15 residues. CDR3 nucleotides: TGTGCCAGCAGTTTGTTGTTTGGGGTCCGGGAGACCCAGTACTTC. Protein product: CASSLLFGVRETQYF.

Only a few counts were recorded for this clonotype. The chain is built from TRBV5-8 and TRBJ2-2; D perhaps matches TRBD1 (7 bases). Germline V lookup: CDR1 SGHTS, CDR2 YDEGEE. V was pared by 3 bases and J by 4 bases, with 13 bases between. The CDR3 is 15 residues long. In nucleotides, the CDR3 is TGTGCCAGCAGCTCTCAGGGGGGCCTCACCGGGGAGCTGTTTTTT. Its protein is CASSSQGGLTGELFF.

The chain is built from TRBV6-1 and TRBJ2-7, with D possibly TRBD1 on 5 matching bases. Germline assignment: CDR1 MNHNS and CDR2 SASEGT. The CDR3 has 14 residues. V was cut by 0 bases and J by 7 bases, with 13 bases left in between. CDR3 bases: TGTGCCAGCAGTGAAGCGTACAGGCTAAGGGAGCAGTACTTC. Translated, it gives CASSEAYRLREQYF.

This clonotype was counted at least ten times. The rearrangement joins TRBV6-2 or TRBV6-3 to TRBJ2-5; tentatively, D is TRBD1 or TRBD2 (5 bases each). CDR3 size: 15 residues. V was cut by 0 bases and J by 2 bases, with 10 bases left in between. Germline values: CDR1 MNHEY, CDR2 SVGEGT. The CDR3 bases are TGTGCCAGCAGTTACTCGATGGGGGAACAAGAGACCCAGTACTTC. Residues: CASSYSMGEQETQYF.

This clonotype has a handful of counts. The chain is built from TRBV7-6 and TRBJ2-2, with D hard to call. This CDR3 has 17 residues. Trimming cost V 3 bases and J 2 bases, with 16 bases left between them. Germline V gene lookup returns CDR1 SGHVS and CDR2 FNYEAQ. The DNA of the CDR3 is TGTGCCAGCAGCTTGGGCTCGTCTATCCTCAACACCGGGGAGCTGTTTTTT. Translated: CASSLGSSILNTGELFF.

This clonotype came up many times. This chain joins TRBV28 and TRBJ2-7; tentatively, D is TRBD1 or TRBD2 (5 bases each). From germline, CDR1 is MDHEN and CDR2 SYDVKM. Trimming pared 3 bases from V and 0 bases from J, leaving 12 bases between. CDR3 length: 15 residues. The CDR3 is CASSLRGPSSYEQYF. The CDR3 DNA reads as TGTGCCAGCAGTTTGAGGGGCCCGAGCTCCTACGAGCAGTACTTC.

This clonotype occurred a few times. The DNA for the CDR3 is TGCGCCAGCAGCCAAGTACTAGCGGGCCCCAATGAGCAGTTCTTC. Encoded protein: CASSQVLAGPNEQFF. The gene calls are TRBV4-1 and TRBJ2-1; 9 bases align to TRBD2. The ends lost 1 base at V and 6 bases at J; junction bases unmatched: 4. This CDR3 comprises 15 residues. The germline gives CDR1 MGHRA, CDR2 YSYEKL.